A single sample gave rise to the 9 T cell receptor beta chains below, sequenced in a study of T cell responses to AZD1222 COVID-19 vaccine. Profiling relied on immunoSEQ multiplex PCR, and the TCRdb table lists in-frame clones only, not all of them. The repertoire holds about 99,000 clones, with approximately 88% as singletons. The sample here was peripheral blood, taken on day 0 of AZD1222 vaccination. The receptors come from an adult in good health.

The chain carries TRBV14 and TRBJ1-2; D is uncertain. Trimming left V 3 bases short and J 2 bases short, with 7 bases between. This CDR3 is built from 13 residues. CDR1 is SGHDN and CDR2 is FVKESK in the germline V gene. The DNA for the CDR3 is TGTGCCAGCAGCCATACGTGGAACTATGGCTACACCTTC. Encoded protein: CASSHTWNYGYTF.

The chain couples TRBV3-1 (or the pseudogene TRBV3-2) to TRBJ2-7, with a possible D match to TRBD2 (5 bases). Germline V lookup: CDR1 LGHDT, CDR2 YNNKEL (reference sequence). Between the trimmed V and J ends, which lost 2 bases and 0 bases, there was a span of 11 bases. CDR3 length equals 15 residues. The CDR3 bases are TGTGCCAGCAGCCAAAACAGCGGTCCCTCCTACGAGCAGTACTTC. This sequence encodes CASSQNSGPSYEQYF.

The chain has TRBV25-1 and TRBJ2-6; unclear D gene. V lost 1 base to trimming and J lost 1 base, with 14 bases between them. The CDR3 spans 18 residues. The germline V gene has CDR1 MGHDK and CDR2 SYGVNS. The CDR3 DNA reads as TGTGCCAGCAGTGAATCTCGGGTCCTGGGATCTGGGGCCAACGTCCTGACTTTC. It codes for CASSESRVLGSGANVLTF.

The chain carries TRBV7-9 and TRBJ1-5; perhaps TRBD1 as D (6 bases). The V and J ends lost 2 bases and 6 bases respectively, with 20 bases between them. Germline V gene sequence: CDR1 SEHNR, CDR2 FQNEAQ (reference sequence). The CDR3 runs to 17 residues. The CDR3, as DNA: TGTGCCAGCAGCTTATGGACGCGGGGGGCCGGTATTCAGCCCCAGCATTTT. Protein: CASSLWTRGAGIQPQHF.

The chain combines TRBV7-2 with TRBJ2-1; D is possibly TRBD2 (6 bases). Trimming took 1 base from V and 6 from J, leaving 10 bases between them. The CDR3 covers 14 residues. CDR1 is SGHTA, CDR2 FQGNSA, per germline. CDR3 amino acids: CASSLVWTINEQFF. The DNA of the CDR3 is TGTGCCAGCAGCTTAGTTTGGACTATCAATGAGCAGTTCTTC. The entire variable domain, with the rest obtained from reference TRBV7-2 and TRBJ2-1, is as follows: GAGVSQSPSNKVTEKGKDVELRCDPISGHTALYWYRQSLGQGLEFLIYFQGNSAPDKSGLPSDRFSAERTGGSVSTLTIQRTQQEDSAVYLCASSLVWTINEQFFGPGTRLTVL.

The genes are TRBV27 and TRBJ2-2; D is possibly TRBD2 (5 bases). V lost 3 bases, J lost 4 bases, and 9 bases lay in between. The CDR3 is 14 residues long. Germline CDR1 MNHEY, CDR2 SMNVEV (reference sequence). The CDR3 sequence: CASSFYRGTGELFF. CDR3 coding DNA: TGTGCCAGCAGTTTTTACCGGGGCACCGGGGAGCTGTTTTTT.

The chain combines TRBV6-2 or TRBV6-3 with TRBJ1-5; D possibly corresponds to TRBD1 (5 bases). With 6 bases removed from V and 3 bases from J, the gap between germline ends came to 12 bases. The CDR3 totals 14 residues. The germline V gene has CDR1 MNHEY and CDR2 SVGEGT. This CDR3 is CASSPGGVNQPQHF. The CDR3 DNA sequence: TGTGCCAGCAGCCCAGGAGGGGTCAATCAGCCCCAGCATTTT.

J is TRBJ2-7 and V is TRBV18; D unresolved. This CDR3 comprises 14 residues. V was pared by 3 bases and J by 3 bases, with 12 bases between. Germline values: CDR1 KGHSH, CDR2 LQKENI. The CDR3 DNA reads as TGTGCCAGCTCACCCCCGGCGGATCGCTACGAGCAGTACTTC. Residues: CASSPPADRYEQYF.

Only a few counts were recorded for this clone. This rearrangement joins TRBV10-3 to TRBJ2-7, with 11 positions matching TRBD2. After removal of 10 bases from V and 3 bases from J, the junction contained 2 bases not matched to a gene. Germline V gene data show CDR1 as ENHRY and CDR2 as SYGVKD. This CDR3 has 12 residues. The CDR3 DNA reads TGTGCCACGGGACTAGCGGACTACGAGCAGTACTTC. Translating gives CATGLADYEQYF.